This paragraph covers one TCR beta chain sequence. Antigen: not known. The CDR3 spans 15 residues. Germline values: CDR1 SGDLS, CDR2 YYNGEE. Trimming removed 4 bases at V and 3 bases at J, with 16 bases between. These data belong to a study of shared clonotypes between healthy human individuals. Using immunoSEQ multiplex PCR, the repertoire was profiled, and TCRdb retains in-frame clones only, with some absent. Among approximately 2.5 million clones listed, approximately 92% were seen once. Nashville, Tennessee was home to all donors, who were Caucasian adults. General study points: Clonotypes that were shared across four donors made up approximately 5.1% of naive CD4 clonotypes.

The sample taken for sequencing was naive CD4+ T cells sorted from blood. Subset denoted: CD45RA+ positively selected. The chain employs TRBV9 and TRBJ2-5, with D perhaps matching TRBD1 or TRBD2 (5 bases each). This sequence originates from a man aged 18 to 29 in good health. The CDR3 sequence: CASSPTGTTKETQYF. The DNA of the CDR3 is TGTGCCAGCAGCCCCACCGGGACGACAAAAGAGACCCAGTACTTC.